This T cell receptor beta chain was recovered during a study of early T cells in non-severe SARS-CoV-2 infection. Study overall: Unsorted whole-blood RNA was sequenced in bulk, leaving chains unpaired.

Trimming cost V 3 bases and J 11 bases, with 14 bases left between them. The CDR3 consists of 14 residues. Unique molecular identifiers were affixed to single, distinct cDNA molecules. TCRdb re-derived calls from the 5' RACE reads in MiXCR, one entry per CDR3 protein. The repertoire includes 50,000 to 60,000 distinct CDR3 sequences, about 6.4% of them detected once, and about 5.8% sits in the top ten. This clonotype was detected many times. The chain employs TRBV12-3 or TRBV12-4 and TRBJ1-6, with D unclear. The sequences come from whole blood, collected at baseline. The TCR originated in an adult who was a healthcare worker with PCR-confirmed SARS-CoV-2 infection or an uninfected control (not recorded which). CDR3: CASSLGNLRTPLHF. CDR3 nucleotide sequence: TGTGCCAGCAGTTTGGGCAACCTAAGAACACCCCTCCACTTT.